Below, one T cell receptor beta chain is given with its context. Its antigen is not known. The data originate from a study of T cell responses to AZD1222 COVID-19 vaccine. Study-level points and caveats: CD4 TCRs covered the whole spike, strongest at regions 160-218 and 743-854. When two AZD1222 doses had been given, Spike-specific TCR breadth and depth rose.

Between the trimmed V and J ends, which lost 7 bases and 3 bases, there was a span of 10 bases. This CDR3 has 12 amino acids. Data came from immunoSEQ multiplex PCR; TCRdb stores just in-frame clones and leaves some out. The repertoire holds more than 150,000 clones, with approximately 90% as singletons. The source material was peripheral blood, sampled 28 days after the second AZD1222 dose. The sequence came from an adult who received the AZD1222 COVID-19 vaccine. This chain connects TRBV12-3 or TRBV12-4 to TRBJ2-7; tentatively, D is TRBD1 (5 bases). CDR3 nucleotides: TGTGCCAGCACAGCCCAGGGCTACGAGCAGTACTTC. The encoded protein is CASTAQGYEQYF.